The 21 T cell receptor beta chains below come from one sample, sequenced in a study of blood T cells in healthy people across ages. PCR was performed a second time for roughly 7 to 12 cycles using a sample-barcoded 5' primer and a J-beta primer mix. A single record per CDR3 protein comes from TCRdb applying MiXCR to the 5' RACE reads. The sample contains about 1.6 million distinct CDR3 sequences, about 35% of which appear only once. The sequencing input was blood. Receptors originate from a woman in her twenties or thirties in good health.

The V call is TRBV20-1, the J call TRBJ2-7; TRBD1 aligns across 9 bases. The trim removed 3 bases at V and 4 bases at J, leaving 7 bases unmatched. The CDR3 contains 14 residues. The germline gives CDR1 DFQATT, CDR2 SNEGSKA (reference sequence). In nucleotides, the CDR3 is TGCAGTGCTAGGGAAGAGGGACAGGGATACGAGCAGTACTTC. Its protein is CSAREEGQGYEQYF.

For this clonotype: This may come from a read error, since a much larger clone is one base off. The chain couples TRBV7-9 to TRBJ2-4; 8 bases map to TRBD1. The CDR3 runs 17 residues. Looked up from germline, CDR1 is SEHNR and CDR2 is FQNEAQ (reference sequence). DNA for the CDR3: TGTGCCAGCAGCTTCTCTCGAACAGGGGGAGCCAAAAACGTTCAGTACTTC. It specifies CASSFSRTGGAKNVQYF.

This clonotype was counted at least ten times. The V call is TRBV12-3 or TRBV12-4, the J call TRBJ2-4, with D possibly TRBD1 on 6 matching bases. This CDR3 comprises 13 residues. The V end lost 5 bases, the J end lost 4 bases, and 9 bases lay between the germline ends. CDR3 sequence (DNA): TGTGCCAGCAGTCCCGGACAGAAAAACATTCAGTACTTC. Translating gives CASSPGQKNIQYF.

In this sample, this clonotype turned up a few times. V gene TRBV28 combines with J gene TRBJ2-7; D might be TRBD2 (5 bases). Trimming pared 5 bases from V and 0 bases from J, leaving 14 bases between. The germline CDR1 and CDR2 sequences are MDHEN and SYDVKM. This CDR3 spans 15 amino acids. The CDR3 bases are TGTGCCAGCAGTCGGGAACTAATGAGCTCCTACGAGCAGTACTTC. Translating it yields CASSRELMSSYEQYF.

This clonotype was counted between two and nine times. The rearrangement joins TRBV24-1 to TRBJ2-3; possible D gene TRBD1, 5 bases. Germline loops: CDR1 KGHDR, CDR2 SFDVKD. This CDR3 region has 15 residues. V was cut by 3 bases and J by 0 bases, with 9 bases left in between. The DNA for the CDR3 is TGTGCCACCAGTGATCAGGGATATAGCACAGATACGCAGTATTTT. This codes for CATSDQGYSTDTQYF.

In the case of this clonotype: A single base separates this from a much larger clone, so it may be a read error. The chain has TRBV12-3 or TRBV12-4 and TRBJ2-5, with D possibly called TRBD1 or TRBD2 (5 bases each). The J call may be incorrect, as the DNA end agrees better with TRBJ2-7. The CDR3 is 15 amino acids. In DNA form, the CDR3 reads TGTGCCAGCAGTTCACCGGGACGGGGTTCTAACGAGCAGTACTTC. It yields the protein CASSSPGRGSNEQYF.

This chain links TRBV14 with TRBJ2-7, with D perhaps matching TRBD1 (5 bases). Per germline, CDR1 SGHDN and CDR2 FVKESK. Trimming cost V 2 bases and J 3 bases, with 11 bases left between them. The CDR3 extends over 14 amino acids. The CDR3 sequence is CASSQRGYFYEQYF. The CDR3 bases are TGTGCCAGCAGCCAAAGGGGATACTTCTACGAGCAGTACTTC. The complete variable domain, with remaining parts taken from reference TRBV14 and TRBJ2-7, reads EAGVTQFPSHSVIEKGQTVTLRCDPISGHDNLYWYRRVMGKEIKFLLHFVKESKQDESGMPNNRFLAERTGGTYSTLKVQPAELEDSGVYFCASSQRGYFYEQYFGPGTRLTVT.

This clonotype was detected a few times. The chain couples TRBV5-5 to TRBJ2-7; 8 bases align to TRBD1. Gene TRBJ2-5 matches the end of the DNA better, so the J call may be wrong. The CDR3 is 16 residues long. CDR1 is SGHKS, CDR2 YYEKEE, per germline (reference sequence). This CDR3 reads CASSFTGGFGQETQYF. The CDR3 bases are TGTGCCAGCAGCTTTACAGGGGGATTTGGGCAAGAGACCCAGTACTTC.

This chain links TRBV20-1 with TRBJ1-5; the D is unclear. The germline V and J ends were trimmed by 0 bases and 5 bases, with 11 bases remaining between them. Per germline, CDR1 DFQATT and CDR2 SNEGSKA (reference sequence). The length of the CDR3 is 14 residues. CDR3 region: CSARDRLNHQPQHF. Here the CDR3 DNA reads TGCAGTGCTAGAGATCGGTTAAATCATCAGCCCCAGCATTTT.

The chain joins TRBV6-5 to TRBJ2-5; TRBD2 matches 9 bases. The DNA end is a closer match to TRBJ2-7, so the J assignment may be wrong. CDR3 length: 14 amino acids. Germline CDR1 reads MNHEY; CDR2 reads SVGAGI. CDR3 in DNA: TGTGCCAGCAGTCAGGGACTAGCTCGGAACGAGCAGTACTTC. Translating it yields CASSQGLARNEQYF.

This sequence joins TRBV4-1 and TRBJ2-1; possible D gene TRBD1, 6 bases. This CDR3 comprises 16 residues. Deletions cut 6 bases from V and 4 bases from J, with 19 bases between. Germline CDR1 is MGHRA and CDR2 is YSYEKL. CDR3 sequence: CASRERPGTPYNEQFF. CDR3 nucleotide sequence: TGCGCCAGCAGGGAGAGACCCGGGACACCATACAATGAGCAGTTCTTC.

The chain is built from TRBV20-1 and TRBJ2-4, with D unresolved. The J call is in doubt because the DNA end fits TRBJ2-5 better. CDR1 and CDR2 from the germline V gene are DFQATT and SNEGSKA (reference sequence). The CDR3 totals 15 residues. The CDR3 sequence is CSARELGRSQETQYF. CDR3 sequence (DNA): TGCAGTGCTAGGGAGCTAGGGCGCTCTCAAGAGACCCAGTACTTC.

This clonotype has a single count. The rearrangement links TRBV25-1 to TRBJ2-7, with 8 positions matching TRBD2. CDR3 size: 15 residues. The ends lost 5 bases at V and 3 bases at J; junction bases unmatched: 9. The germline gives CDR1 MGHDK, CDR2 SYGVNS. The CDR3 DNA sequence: TGTGCCAGCAGTACCTCGGGAGGGTTTAGCTACGAGCAGTACTTC. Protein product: CASSTSGGFSYEQYF.

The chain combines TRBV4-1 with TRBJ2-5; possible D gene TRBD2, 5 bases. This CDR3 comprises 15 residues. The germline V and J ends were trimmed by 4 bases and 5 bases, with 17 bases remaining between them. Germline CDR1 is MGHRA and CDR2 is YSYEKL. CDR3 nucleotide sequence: TGCGCCAGCAGCCGCGGACTCATTACCACGGAGACCCAGTACTTC. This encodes CASSRGLITTETQYF.

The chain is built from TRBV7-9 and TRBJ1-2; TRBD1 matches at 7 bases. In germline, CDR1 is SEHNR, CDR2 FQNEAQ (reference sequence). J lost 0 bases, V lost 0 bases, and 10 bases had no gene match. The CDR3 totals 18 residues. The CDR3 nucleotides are TGTGCCAGCAGCTTAGCCTTCCGGGAGGGGGCCTCTAACTATGGCTACACCTTC. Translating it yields CASSLAFREGASNYGYTF.

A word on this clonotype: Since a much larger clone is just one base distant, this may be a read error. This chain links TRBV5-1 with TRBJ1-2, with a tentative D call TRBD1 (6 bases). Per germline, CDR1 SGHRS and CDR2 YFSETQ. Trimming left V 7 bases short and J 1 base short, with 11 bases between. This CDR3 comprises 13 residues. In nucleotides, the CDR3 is TGCGCCAGCGGCGAGGACAGTAACTATGGCTACACCTTC. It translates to CASGEDSNYGYTF.

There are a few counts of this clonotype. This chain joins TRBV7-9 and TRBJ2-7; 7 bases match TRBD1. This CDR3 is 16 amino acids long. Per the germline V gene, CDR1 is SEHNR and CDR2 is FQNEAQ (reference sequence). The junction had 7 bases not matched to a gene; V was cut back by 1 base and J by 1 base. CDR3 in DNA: TGTGCCAGCAGCTTAGATAGGGGGCAGGGGTCCTACGAGCAGTACTTC. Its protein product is CASSLDRGQGSYEQYF.

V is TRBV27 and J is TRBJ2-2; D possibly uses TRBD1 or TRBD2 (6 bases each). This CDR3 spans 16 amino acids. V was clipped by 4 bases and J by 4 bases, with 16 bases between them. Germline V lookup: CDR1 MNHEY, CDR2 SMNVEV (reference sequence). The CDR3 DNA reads TGTGCCAGCAGTTCTCGTGGAGGGGGAGGCACCGGGGAGCTGTTTTTT. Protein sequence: CASSSRGGGGTGELFF.

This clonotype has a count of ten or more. The CDR3 reads CASSRQTTGTAYNEQFF. The DNA of the CDR3 is TGCGCCAGCAGCCGGCAAACGACCGGGACAGCATACAATGAGCAGTTCTTC. The rearrangement uses TRBV4-1 and TRBJ2-1, with 7 bases identical to TRBD1. The V and J ends lost 4 bases and 4 bases, in that order; junction bases with no gene match: 13. Germline CDR1 is MGHRA and CDR2 is YSYEKL. The CDR3 has 17 residues.

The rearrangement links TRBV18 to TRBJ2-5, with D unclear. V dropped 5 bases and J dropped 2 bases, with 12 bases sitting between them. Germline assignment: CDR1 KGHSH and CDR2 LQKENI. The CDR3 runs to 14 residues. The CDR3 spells CASSTVVSQETQYF. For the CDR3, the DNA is TGTGCCAGCTCAACCGTAGTATCACAAGAGACCCAGTACTTC.

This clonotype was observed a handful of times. The CDR3 sequence: CASTRAGGTYEQYF. CDR3 coding DNA: TGTGCCAGCACCAGGGCGGGAGGAACCTACGAGCAGTACTTC. The chain joins TRBV3-1 to TRBJ2-7; TRBD2 matches 8 bases. Losses at the gene ends were 7 bases for V and 2 bases for J; bases not matched to a gene: 7. CDR3 size: 14 residues. The germline V gene encodes CDR1 LGHDT and CDR2 YNNKEL (reference sequence).